This entry lists 4 T cell receptor beta chains sequenced from one sample in a study of shared clonotypes between healthy human individuals. The data were produced by immunoSEQ multiplex PCR, yet TCRdb's version contains in-frame clones alone and is incomplete. The data show 2,500,000 or so clones, about nine tenths seen once. Sequencing input: naive CD4+ T cells from PBMCs. Specified subset: CD45RA+ positively selected. These receptors all stem from a young man in good health. Some clones in this sample may be carry-over from other donors' samples.

The rearrangement links TRBV30 to TRBJ2-1; 9 bases agree with TRBD1. This CDR3 region has 16 residues. Germline CDR1 reads GTSNPN; CDR2 reads SVGIG (reference sequence). J gave up 8 bases and V 2 bases, and 13 bases lay outside the gene matches. Here the CDR3 DNA reads TGTGCCTGGAGTTTGGCGGGACAGGGCCGTGTGCATGAGCAGTTCTTC. It yields the protein CAWSLAGQGRVHEQFF.

The rearrangement joins TRBV28 to TRBJ2-5, with D possibly being TRBD2 (6 bases). This CDR3 spans 15 amino acids. Germline V CDR1 and CDR2: MDHEN, SYDVKM. Between the trimmed V and J ends, which lost 6 bases and 1 base, there was a span of 15 bases. CDR3 sequence reads: CASSHLIGGQETQYF. CDR3 sequence (DNA): TGTGCCAGCAGCCATCTCATCGGGGGCCAAGAGACCCAGTACTTC.

This clone showed up just once. The CDR3 nucleotides read TGCGCCAGCAGCCACGGACTAGCGGGATCCTACAATGAGCAGTTCTTC. Amino acid sequence: CASSHGLAGSYNEQFF. The rearrangement joins TRBV5-1 to TRBJ2-1; 12 bases align to TRBD2. The CDR3 contains 16 residues. Per the germline V gene, CDR1 is SGHRS and CDR2 is YFSETQ. V shed 4 bases, J shed 1 base, and the junction held 3 bases outside the gene matches.

The J gene is TRBJ2-7, the V gene TRBV5-1; tentative D call: TRBD2 (5 bases). Trimming stripped 4 bases from V and 1 base from J, with 15 bases between. Germline V gene sequence: CDR1 SGHRS, CDR2 YFSETQ. The CDR3 spans 15 residues. This CDR3 is CASSPNAGKSYEQYF. CDR3 DNA: TGCGCCAGCAGCCCTAACGCGGGTAAATCCTACGAGCAGTACTTC.